What follows are 8 T cell receptor beta chains derived from one specimen sequenced in a study of STAT5B mutations in CD4+ large granular lymphocyte leukemia. The repertoire was sequenced with immunoSEQ multiplex PCR; TCRdb's copy has only in-frame clones and lacks some. Of just under 35,000 clones listed, approximately 71% are singletons. Source material: CD4+ T cells from blood buffy coats. These receptors came from a human donor in good health.

The sample holds a few counts of this clone. In DNA, the CDR3 is TGCGCCGGCCTTGACGGAGACTATGGCTACACCTTC. Translated: CAGLDGDYGYTF. V usage is TRBV10-1 and J usage is TRBJ1-2; D ambiguous. The V end lost 11 bases, the J end lost 3 bases, and 13 bases lay between the germline ends. The CDR3 is 12 residues long. Looked up from germline, CDR1 is WNHNN and CDR2 is SYGVQD (reference sequence).

The V gene is TRBV7-2, the J gene TRBJ2-7, with TRBD2 matching over 9 bases. This CDR3 has 19 residues. Germline loops: CDR1 SGHTA, CDR2 FQGNSA. V gave up 5 bases and J gave up 6 bases; unmatched junction bases: 23. The chain's CDR3 is CASSAWTSASPTRMGEQYF. The CDR3 DNA reads as TGTGCCAGCAGCGCCTGGACTAGCGCCTCGCCGACCCGGATGGGCGAGCAGTACTTC.

The gene calls are TRBV27 and TRBJ1-6, with 7 bases identical to TRBD1. CDR1 MNHEY and CDR2 SMNVEV come from the germline V gene (reference sequence). CDR3 length equals 16 residues. The V and J ends lost 5 bases and 6 bases, in that order; junction bases with no gene match: 10. CDR3 sequence reads: CASSPNDRVPNSPLHF. CDR3 coding DNA: TGTGCCAGCAGTCCAAACGACAGGGTCCCTAATTCACCCCTCCACTTT.

The gene calls are TRBV7-2 and TRBJ1-2; D may be TRBD1 (5 bases). Trimming took off 3 bases at V and 1 base at J, with 6 bases between the two ends. Germline CDR1 and CDR2: SGHTA and FQGNSA. The CDR3 runs to 13 residues. CDR3 residues: CASSLGGNYGYTF. Here the CDR3 DNA reads TGTGCCAGCAGCTTGGGGGGTAACTATGGCTACACCTTC. The full variable domain, its missing parts supplied by reference TRBV7-2 and TRBJ1-2, is GAGVSQSPSNKVTEKGKDVELRCDPISGHTALYWYRQSLGQGLEFLIYFQGNSAPDKSGLPSDRFSAERTGGSVSTLTIQRTQQEDSAVYLCASSLGGNYGYTFGSGTRLTVV.

The rearrangement uses TRBV4-2 and TRBJ1-2; D call uncertain. Germline CDR1 and CDR2: LGHNA and YNFKEQ. The ends were cut back, 0 bases at V and 4 bases at J, with 3 bases in the middle. This CDR3 is built from 12 residues. CDR3 bases: TGTGCCAGCAGCCAAGATGCCTATGGCTACACCTTC. Its protein product is CASSQDAYGYTF.

This clone was seen more than once but under ten times. The chain recombines TRBV9 with TRBJ1-3; TRBD1 matches at 7 bases. Trimming at V came to 4 bases and at J to 0 bases, leaving 4 bases not matched to a gene. This CDR3 has 15 amino acids. Germline values: CDR1 SGDLS, CDR2 YYNGEE. The CDR3 loop is CASSSGTVSGNTIYF. DNA of the CDR3: TGTGCCAGCAGCTCCGGGACAGTCTCTGGAAACACCATATATTTT. Together with reference TRBV9 and TRBJ1-3, the CDR3 gives the full variable domain: DSGVTQTPKHLITATGQRVTLRCSPRSGDLSVYWYQQSLDQGLQFLIQYYNGEERAKGNILERFSAQQFPDLHSELNLSSLELGDSALYFCASSSGTVSGNTIYFGEGSWLTVV.

The chain has TRBV9 and TRBJ2-3, with no clear D. With 3 bases removed from V and 0 bases from J, the gap between germline ends came to 8 bases. The CDR3 totals 14 residues. The germline CDR1 and CDR2 sequences are SGDLS and YYNGEE. The DNA of the CDR3 is TGTGCCAGCAGCGCGGGCTACAGCACAGATACGCAGTATTTT. It translates to CASSAGYSTDTQYF.

V is TRBV19 and J is TRBJ1-1, with D perhaps matching TRBD1 (5 bases). Germline V lookup: CDR1 LNHDA, CDR2 SQIVND (reference sequence). The V end lost 3 bases, the J end lost 1 base, and 18 bases lay between the germline ends. The CDR3 contains 17 residues. In nucleotides, the CDR3 is TGTGCCAGTAGTATTTTAGGTGCGGGGCAGAGGAACACTGAAGCTTTCTTT. It encodes CASSILGAGQRNTEAFF.